A selection of T cell receptor beta chains follows, all from one sample in a study of cytomegalovirus exposure and HLA in healthy donors. Assay: immunoSEQ multiplex PCR; the TCRdb copy retains only in-frame clones and omits some. The sample shows about 150,000 clones, about three quarters of them seen only once. Sequenced material: PBMCs. The receptors derive from a man aged 25 to 40 in good health and CMV-seropositive. CDR3s include the opening cysteine and the closing phenylalanine or tryptophan. Only some rows state a clone size, as once, few, many or a class for expanded clones.

abundance,len,j_gene,v_gene,CDR3aa
-,18,TRBJ1-1,TRBV21-1,CASSKLFGRARGFGEAFF
-,15,TRBJ1-3,TRBV11-3,CASSRQGGSGNTIYF
few,14,TRBJ2-7,TRBV9,CASSVGGESYEQYF
-,17,TRBJ2-7,TRBV10-3,CAIRDSSGGRSSYEQYF
-,13,TRBJ1-5,TRBV30,CAWSQDRNQPQHF
-,12,TRBJ1-6,TRBV11-2,CASRTGSWPLHF
-,13,TRBJ1-1,TRBV30,CAWSRGKDTEAFF
-,15,TRBJ1-4,TRBV6-1,CASTPYLDRDEKLFF
-,17,TRBJ2-6,TRBV27,CASGFLQGAGGANVLTF
-,16,TRBJ2-7,TRBV4-1,CASSLYPEGGSYEQYF
-,14,TRBJ2-3,TRBV11-3,CASSLDPEGDTQYF
-,17,TRBJ1-2,TRBV9,CASSVATSGIANYGYTF